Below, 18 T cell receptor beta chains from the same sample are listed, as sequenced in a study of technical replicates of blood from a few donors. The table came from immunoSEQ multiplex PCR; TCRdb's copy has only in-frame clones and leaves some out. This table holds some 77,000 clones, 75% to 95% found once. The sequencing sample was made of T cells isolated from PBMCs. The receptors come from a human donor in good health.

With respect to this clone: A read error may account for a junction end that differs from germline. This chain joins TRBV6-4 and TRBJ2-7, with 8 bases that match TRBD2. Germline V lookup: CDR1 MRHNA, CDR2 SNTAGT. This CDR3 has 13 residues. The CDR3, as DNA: TGTGACAGCCCTTGGACTAGCTCCCACGAGCAGTACTTC. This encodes CDSPWTSSHEQYF.

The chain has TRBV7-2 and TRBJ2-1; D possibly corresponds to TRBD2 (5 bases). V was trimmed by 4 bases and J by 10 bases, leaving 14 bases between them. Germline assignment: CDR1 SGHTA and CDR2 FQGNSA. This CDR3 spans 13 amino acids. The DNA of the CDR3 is TGTGCCAGCAGCTCCAGACTCTCGGGGGAGCAGTTCTTC. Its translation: CASSSRLSGEQFF.

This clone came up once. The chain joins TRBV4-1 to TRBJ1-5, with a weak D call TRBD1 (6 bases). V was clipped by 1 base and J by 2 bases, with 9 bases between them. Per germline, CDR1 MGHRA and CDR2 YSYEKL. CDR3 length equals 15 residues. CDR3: CASSQVWTGNQPQHF. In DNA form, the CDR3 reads TGCGCCAGCAGCCAAGTCTGGACAGGCAATCAGCCCCAGCATTTT.

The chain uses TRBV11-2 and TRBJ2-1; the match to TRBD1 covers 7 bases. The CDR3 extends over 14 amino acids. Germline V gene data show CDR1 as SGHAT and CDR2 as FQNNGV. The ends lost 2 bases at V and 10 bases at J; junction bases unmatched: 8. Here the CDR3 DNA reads TGTGCCAGCAGCTTATACAGGGGAATATGGGAGCAGTTCTTC. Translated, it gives CASSLYRGIWEQFF. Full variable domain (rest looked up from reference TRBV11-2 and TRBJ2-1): EAGVAQSPRYKIIEKRQSVAFWCNPISGHATLYWYQQILGQGPKLLIQFQNNGVVDDSQLPKDRFSAERLKGVDSTLKIQPAKLEDSAVYLCASSLYRGIWEQFFGPGTRLTVL.

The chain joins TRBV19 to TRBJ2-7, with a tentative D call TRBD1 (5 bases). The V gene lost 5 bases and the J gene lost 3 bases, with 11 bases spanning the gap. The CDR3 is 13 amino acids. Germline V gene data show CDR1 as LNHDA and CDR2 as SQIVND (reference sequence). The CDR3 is CASSPEGVYEQYF. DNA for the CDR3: TGTGCCAGTAGTCCCGAAGGGGTCTACGAGCAGTACTTC.

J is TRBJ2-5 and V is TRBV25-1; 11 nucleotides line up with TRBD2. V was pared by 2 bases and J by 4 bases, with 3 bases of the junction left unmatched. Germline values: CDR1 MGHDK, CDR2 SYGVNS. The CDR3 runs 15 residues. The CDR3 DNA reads TGTGCCAGCAGTGAAGACGGACTAGCGGGAGAGACCCAGTACTTC. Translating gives CASSEDGLAGETQYF.

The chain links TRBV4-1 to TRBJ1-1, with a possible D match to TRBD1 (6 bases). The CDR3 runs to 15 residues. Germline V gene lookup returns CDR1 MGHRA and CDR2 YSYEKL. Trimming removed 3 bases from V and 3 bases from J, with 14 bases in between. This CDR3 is CASSQGHFKDTEAFF. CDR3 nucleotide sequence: TGCGCCAGCAGCCAGGGACATTTTAAGGACACTGAAGCTTTCTTT.

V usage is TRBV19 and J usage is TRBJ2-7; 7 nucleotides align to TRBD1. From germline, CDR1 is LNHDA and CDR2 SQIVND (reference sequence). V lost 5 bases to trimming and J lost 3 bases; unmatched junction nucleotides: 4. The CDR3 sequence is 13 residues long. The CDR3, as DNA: TGTGCCAGTAGTCCACAGGGGCTCTACGAGCAGTACTTC. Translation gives CASSPQGLYEQYF. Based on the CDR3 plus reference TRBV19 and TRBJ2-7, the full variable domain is DGGITQSPKYLFRKEGQNVTLSCEQNLNHDAMYWYRQDPGQGLRLIYYSQIVNDFQKGDIAEGYSVSREKKESFPLTVTSAQKNPTAFYLCASSPQGLYEQYFGPGTRLTVT.

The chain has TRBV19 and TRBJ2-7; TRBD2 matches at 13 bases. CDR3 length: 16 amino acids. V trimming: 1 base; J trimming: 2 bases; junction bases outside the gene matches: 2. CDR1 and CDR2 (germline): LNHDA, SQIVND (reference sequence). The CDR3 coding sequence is TGTGCCAGTAGTATAGGACTAGCGGGAGGAGCCTACGAGCAGTACTTC. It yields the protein CASSIGLAGGAYEQYF.

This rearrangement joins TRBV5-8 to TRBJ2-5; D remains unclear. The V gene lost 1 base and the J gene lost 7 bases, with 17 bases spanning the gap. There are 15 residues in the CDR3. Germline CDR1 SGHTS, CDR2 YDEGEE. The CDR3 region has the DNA TGTGCCAGCAGCTTGAAGTCAGAAGTTTCAGGGACCCAGTACTTC. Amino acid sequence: CASSLKSEVSGTQYF.

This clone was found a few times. CDR3 protein: CASSLSGTFPQETQYF. Written as DNA, the CDR3 is TGTGCCAGCAGCCTGAGCGGGACCTTTCCTCAAGAGACCCAGTACTTC. The chain joins TRBV7-2 to TRBJ2-5; 7 nucleotides agree with TRBD2. The CDR3 is 16 amino acids. Trimming removed 5 bases from V and 2 bases from J; junction bases left unmatched: 11. Germline-derived CDR1 and CDR2 are SGHTA and FQGNSA.

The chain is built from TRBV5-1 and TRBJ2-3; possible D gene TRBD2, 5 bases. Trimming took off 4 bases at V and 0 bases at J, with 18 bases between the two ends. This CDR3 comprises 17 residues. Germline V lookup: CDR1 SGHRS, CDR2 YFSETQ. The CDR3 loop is CASSPFDYVSSTDTQYF. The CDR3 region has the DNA TGCGCCAGCAGCCCCTTCGACTACGTCTCTAGCACAGATACGCAGTATTTT.

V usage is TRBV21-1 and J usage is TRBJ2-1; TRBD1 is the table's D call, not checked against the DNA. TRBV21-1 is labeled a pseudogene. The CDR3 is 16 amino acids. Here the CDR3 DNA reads TGTGCCAGCAGCGCCCCGACAGTCCAACGGGACAATGAGCAGTTCTTC. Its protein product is CASSAPTVQRDNEQFF.

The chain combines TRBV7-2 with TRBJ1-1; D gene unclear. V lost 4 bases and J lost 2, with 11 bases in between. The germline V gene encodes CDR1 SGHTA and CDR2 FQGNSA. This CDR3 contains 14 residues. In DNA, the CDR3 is TGTGCCAGCAGCTATTACAGAGTAAACACTGAAGCTTTCTTT. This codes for CASSYYRVNTEAFF.

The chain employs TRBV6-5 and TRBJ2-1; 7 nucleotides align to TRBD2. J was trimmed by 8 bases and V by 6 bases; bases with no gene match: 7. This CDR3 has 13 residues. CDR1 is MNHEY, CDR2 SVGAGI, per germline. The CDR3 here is CASSPHTSDEQFF. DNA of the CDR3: TGTGCCAGCAGCCCCCACACTAGCGATGAGCAGTTCTTC.

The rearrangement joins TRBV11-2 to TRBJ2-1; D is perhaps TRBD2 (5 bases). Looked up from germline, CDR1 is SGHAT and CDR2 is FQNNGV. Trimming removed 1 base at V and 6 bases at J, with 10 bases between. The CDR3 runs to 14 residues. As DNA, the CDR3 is TGTGCCAGCAGCTTAGCTCCGGGAATCAATGAGCAGTTCTTC. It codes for CASSLAPGINEQFF.

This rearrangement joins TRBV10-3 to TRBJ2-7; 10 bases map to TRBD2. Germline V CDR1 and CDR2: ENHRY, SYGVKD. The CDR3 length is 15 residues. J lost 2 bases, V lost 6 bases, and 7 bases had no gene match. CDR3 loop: CAISTGTSETYEQYF. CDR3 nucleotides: TGTGCCATCAGCACAGGGACTAGCGAGACCTACGAGCAGTACTTC.

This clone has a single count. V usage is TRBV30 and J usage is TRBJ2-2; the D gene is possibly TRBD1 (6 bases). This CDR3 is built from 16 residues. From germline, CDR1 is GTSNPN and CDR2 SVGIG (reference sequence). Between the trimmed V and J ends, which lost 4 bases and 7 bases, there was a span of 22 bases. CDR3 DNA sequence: TGTGCCTGGACCCTTGCGACAGGTCTATTGGGCGGGGAGCTGTTTTTT. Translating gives CAWTLATGLLGGELFF. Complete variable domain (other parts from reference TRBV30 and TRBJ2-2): SQTIHQWPATLVQPVGSPLSLECTVEGTSNPNLYWYRQAAGRGLQLLFYSVGIGQISSEVPQNLSASRPQDRQFILSSKKLLLSDSGFYLCAWTLATGLLGGELFFGEGSRLTVL.